A selection of T cell receptor beta chains follows, all from one sample in a study of cytomegalovirus exposure and HLA in healthy donors. Clones were read by immunoSEQ multiplex PCR, and TCRdb kept only the in-frame ones, dropping some. Among 130,000 to 150,000 clones listed, just over 85% were seen once. The specimen sequenced was PBMCs. These TCRs come from a woman aged 18-35 years in good health and CMV-seropositive. Each CDR3 is given with its conserved first and last residue. The D gene is left open where the match is weak. Expanded clones get a size class; other rows say once, few or many, or leave the size out.

TRBV28	NA	TRBJ1-2	NA	CASSLRNYGYTF	TGTGCCAGCAGTTTGAGGAATTATGGCTACACCTTC
TRBV6-5	NA	TRBJ1-2	NA	CASSSTVAGNYGYTF	TGTGCCAGCAGTTCCACGGTCGCAGGCAACTATGGCTACACCTTC
TRBV5-4	TRBD2	TRBJ2-1	NA	CASSLEFRGRLSSNNEQFF	TGTGCCAGCAGCTTGGAGTTTCGCGGGAGACTTTCCTCCAACAATGAGCAGTTCTTC
TRBV9	TRBD2	TRBJ2-1	once	CASSVTSGKGYEQFF	TGTGCCAGCAGCGTTACTAGCGGGAAGGGGTATGAGCAGTTCTTC
TRBV4-1	TRBD1	TRBJ2-1	NA	CASSRKQGGSYNEQFF	TGCGCCAGCAGCCGGAAACAGGGGGGCTCCTACAATGAGCAGTTCTTC
TRBV4-1	TRBD2	TRBJ2-1	NA	CASSLAGAGGPTNEQFF	TGCGCCAGCAGCCTGGCCGGAGCGGGAGGGCCCACGAATGAGCAGTTCTTC
TRBV11-1	TRBD1	TRBJ2-1	once	CASSFGSGTVYNEQFF	TGTGCCAGCAGCTTTGGCTCCGGGACAGTTTACAATGAGCAGTTCTTC
TRBV28	NA	TRBJ1-5	NA	CASRTGRENQPQHF	TGTGCCAGCAGGACGGGACGGGAGAATCAGCCCCAGCATTTT
TRBV10-3	NA	TRBJ1-3	NA	CAVTTGTGNTIYF	TGTGCCGTGACTACAGGGACTGGAAACACCATATATTTT
TRBV9	NA	TRBJ1-2	NA	CASSLRQGSSYGYTF	TGTGCCAGCAGCCTCCGCCAGGGCAGTTCCTATGGCTACACCTTC
TRBV2	TRBD2	TRBJ2-1	NA	CASSPTMTSRYNEQFF	TGTGCCAGCAGTCCTACAATGACTAGCCGATACAATGAGCAGTTCTTC
TRBV28	NA	TRBJ1-2	NA	CASRMGPGYGYTF	TGTGCCAGCAGGATGGGCCCTGGCTATGGCTACACCTTC
TRBV20-1	NA	TRBJ2-7	NA	CSASRDYEQYF	TGCAGTGCTAGTCGGGACTACGAGCAGTACTTC
TRBV4-3	NA	TRBJ2-7	NA	CASSQDAGQAYEQYF	TGCGCCAGCAGCCAAGATGCAGGGCAGGCCTACGAGCAGTACTTC
TRBV4-1	NA	TRBJ1-4	once	CASNNWGGDTNEKLFF	TGCGCCAGCAACAACTGGGGGGGGGATACTAATGAAAAACTGTTTTTT
TRBV7-8	TRBD1	TRBJ2-2	NA	CASSRQGTGELFF	TGTGCCAGCAGCCGACAGGGAACCGGGGAGCTGTTTTTT
TRBV28	NA	TRBJ1-2	NA	CASSSIQFRGGYTF	TGTGCCAGCAGTTCAATCCAATTCCGGGGTGGCTACACCTTC
TRBV6-6	NA	TRBJ2-3	NA	CASSNRAPSTDTQYF	TGTGCCAGCAGTAACAGGGCCCCTAGCACAGATACGCAGTATTTT
TRBV27	NA	TRBJ2-1	NA	CASKFRYYNEQFF	TGTGCCAGCAAGTTCCGCTACTACAATGAGCAGTTCTTC
TRBV6-6	NA	TRBJ2-3	NA	CASSGGGVDTQYF	TGTGCCAGCAGCGGGGGTGGAGTGGATACGCAGTATTTT
TRBV5-6	NA	TRBJ2-3	once	CASSLEVRAFSTDTQYF	TGTGCCAGCAGCTTGGAAGTCAGGGCATTTAGCACAGATACGCAGTATTTT
TRBV5-1	NA	TRBJ2-1	NA	CASSIDSATREQFF	TGCGCCAGCAGTATCGACTCCGCCACAAGAGAGCAGTTCTTC
TRBV5-1	NA	TRBJ1-1	NA	CASSLEQRATEAFF	TGCGCCAGCAGCTTGGAACAGCGGGCCACTGAAGCTTTCTTT
TRBV2	TRBD1	TRBJ1-1	NA	CASPEDRENTEAFF	TGTGCCAGCCCTGAGGACAGGGAGAACACTGAAGCTTTCTTT
TRBV6-1	TRBD2	TRBJ2-5	NA	CASRPGLGAETQYF	TGTGCCAGTCGACCGGGACTAGGAGCGGAGACCCAGTACTTC
TRBV27	NA	TRBJ1-1	once	CASSLYPGVATEAFF	TGTGCCAGCAGTTTATACCCGGGGGTCGCCACTGAAGCTTTCTTT
TRBV6-6	TRBD1	TRBJ1-5	NA	CATSGQQNQPQHF	TGTGCCACCTCGGGACAGCAGAATCAGCCCCAGCATTTT
TRBV4-1	NA	TRBJ2-3	NA	CASSQTWGPDTQYF	TGCGCCAGCAGCCAAACCTGGGGGCCAGATACGCAGTATTTT
TRBV19	NA	TRBJ1-2	NA	CASRISGASGYTF	TGTGCCAGTAGAATCAGCGGGGCGAGTGGCTACACCTTC
TRBV2	NA	TRBJ2-7	NA	CASSEAGQGHYEQYF	TGTGCCAGCAGTGAAGCTGGGCAGGGCCACTACGAGCAGTACTTC
TRBV18	NA	TRBJ2-5	NA	CASSPSGQSPETQYF	TGTGCCAGCTCACCCTCCGGACAATCCCCCGAGACCCAGTACTTC
TRBV28	NA	TRBJ2-3	NA	CASSSGTGVADTQYF	TGTGCCAGCAGTTCCGGGACGGGGGTCGCGGATACGCAGTATTTT
TRBV27	NA	TRBJ1-6	few	CASSLFQYNSPLHF	TGTGCCAGCAGTTTATTCCAGTATAATTCACCCCTCCACTTT
TRBV27	NA	TRBJ1-1	few	CASSLMAYTEAFF	TGTGCCAGCAGTTTGATGGCTTACACTGAAGCTTTCTTT
TRBV2	NA	TRBJ1-5	few	CASRDRPWQPQHF	TGTGCCAGCAGAGACAGGCCCTGGCAGCCCCAGCATTTT